The 7 T cell receptor beta chains below come from one sample, sequenced in a study of T cell changes during pregnancy in multiple sclerosis. Clones were sequenced by immunoSEQ multiplex PCR, and TCRdb holds only the in-frame ones, with some missing. This table holds tens of thousands of clones, 85% to 90% found once. Source: CD4+ T cells from peripheral blood mononuclear cells, taken in the second trimester of pregnancy. These receptor sequences come from a female donor with multiple sclerosis, enrolled in a pregnancy study.

The chain combines TRBV6-6 with TRBJ2-1, with 16 nucleotides matching TRBD2. Losses at the gene ends were 6 bases for V and 7 bases for J; bases not matched to a gene: 6. The CDR3 is 16 amino acids. Germline CDR1 MNHNY, CDR2 SVGAGI (reference sequence). The CDR3 bases are TGTGCCAGCAGCTTGGGACTAGCGGGAGGGCAAAATGAGCAGTTCTTC. Translating gives CASSLGLAGGQNEQFF.

The V and J genes are TRBV9 and TRBJ2-1; TRBD2 matches 15 bases. Germline CDR1 and CDR2: SGDLS and YYNGEE. V was pared by 3 bases and J by 2 bases, with 9 bases of the junction left unmatched. CDR3 length: 19 amino acids. The CDR3 bases are TGTGCCAGCAGCGAAGGGACTAGCGGGAGGTCGGGGACCTACAATGAGCAGTTCTTC. Its protein is CASSEGTSGRSGTYNEQFF.

This chain uses TRBV5-8 with TRBJ2-7; 9 nucleotides line up with TRBD1. Germline loops: CDR1 SGHTS, CDR2 YDEGEE. This CDR3 comprises 14 residues. V gave up 4 bases and J gave up 7 bases; unmatched junction bases: 9. The CDR3 DNA reads as TGTGCCAGCAGCAAACAGGGGGCGCGCCGAGAGCAGTACTTC. Protein: CASSKQGARREQYF.

CDR3 nucleotides: TGTGCCACCAGCAGAGGGACAGGGGGATCCTACGAGCAGTACTTC. It is translated as CATSRGTGGSYEQYF. The rearrangement joins TRBV15 to TRBJ2-5; 10 bases match TRBD1. Gene TRBJ2-7 matches the end of the DNA better, so the J call may be wrong. CDR1 is LNHNV, CDR2 YYDKDF, per germline (reference sequence). The length of the CDR3 is 15 residues.

CDR3 bases: TGTGCTAGTGGTTTGACGGTGGGGGGAGACACAGATACGCAGTATTTT. Encoded protein: CASGLTVGGDTDTQYF. V is TRBV12-5 and J is TRBJ2-3, with D maybe TRBD2 (6 bases). The CDR3 consists of 16 residues. V shed 2 bases and J shed 2 bases, with 14 bases lying between them. Germline V lookup: CDR1 LGHNT, CDR2 FRNRAP.

The rearrangement links TRBV14 to TRBJ1-2, with 12 bases lining up with TRBD1. Germline V lookup: CDR1 SGHDN, CDR2 FVKESK. The CDR3 loop spans 20 amino acids. Germline trimming cut 6 bases from V and 2 bases from J; bases unmatched to any gene: 19. This CDR3 reads CASSEAFGTGGVLSNYGYTF. Here the CDR3 DNA reads TGTGCCAGCAGTGAAGCTTTCGGGACAGGGGGCGTGTTATCCAACTATGGCTACACCTTC.

The gene calls are TRBV28 and TRBJ1-5; TRBD1 aligns across 9 bases. This CDR3 region has 14 residues. J lost 2 bases, V lost 7 bases, and 3 bases had no gene match. Looked up from germline, CDR1 is MDHEN and CDR2 is SYDVKM. This CDR3 is CASNRQGGNQPQHF. As DNA, the CDR3 is TGTGCCAGCAACCGACAGGGGGGCAATCAGCCCCAGCATTTT.